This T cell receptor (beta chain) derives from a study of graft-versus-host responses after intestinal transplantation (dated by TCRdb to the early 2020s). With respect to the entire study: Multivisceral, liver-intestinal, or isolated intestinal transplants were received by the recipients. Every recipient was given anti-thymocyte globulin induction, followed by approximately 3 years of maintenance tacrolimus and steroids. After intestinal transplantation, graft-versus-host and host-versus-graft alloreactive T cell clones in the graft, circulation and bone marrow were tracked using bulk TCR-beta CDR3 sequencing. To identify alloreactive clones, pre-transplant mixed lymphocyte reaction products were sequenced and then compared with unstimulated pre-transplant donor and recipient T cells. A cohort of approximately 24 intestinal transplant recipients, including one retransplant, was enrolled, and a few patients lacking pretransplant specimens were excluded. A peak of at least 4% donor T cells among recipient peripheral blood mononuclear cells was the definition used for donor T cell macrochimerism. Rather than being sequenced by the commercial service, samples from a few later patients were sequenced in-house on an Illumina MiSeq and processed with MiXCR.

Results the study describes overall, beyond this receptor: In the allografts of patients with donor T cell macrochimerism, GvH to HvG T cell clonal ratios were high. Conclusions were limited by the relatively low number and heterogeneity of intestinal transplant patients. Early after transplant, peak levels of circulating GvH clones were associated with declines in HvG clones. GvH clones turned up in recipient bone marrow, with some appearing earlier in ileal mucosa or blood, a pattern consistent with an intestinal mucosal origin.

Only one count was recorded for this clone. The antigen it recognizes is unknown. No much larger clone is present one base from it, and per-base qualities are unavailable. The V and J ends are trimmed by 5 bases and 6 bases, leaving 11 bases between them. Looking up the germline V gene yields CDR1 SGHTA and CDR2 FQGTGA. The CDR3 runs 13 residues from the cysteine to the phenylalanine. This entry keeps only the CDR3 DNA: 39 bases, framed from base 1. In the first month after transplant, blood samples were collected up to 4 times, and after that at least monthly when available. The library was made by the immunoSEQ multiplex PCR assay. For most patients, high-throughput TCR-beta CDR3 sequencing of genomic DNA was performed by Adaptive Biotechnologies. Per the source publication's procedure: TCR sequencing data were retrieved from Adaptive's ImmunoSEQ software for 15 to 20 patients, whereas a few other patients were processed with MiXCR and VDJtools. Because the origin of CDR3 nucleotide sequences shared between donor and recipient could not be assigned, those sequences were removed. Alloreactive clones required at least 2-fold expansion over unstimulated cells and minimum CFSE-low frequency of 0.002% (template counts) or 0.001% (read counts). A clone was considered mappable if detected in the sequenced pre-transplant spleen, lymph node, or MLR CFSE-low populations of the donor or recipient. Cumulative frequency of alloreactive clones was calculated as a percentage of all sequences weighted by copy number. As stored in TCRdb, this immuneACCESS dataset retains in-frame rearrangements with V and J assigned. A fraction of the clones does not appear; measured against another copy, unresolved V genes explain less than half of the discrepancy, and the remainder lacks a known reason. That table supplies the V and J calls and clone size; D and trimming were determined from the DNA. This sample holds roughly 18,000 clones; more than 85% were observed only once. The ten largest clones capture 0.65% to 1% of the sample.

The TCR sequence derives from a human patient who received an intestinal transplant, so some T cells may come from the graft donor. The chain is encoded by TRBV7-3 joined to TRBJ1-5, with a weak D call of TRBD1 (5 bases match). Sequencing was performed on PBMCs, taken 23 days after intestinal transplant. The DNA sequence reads TGTGCCAGCAGCCCGGGGGTTGGTCAGCCCCAGCATTTT. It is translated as CASSPGVGQPQHF.